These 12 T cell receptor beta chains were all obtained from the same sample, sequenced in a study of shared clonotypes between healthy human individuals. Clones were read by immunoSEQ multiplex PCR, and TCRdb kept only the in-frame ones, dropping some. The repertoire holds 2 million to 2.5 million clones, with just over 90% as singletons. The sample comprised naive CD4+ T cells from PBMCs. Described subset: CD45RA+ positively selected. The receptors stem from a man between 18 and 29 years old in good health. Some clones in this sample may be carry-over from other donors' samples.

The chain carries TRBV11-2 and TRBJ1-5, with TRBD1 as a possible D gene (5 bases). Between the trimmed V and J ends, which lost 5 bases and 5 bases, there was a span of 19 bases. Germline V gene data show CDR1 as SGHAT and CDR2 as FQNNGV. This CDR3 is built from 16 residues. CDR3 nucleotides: TGTGCCAGCAGCCCCGGGGGGGGGACCATTTATCAGCCCCAGCATTTT. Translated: CASSPGGGTIYQPQHF.

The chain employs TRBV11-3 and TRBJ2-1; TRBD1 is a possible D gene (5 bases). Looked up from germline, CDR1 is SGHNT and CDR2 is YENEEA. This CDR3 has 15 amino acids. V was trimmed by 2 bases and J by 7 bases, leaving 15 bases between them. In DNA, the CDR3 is TGTGCCAGCAGCTTATGGGGCGATCCCACAAATGAGCAGTTCTTC. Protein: CASSLWGDPTNEQFF.

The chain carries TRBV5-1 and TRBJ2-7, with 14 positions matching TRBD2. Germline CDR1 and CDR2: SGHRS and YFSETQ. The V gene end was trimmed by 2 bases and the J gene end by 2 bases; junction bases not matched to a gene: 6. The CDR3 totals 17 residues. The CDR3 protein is CASSFQTSGRAPYEQYF. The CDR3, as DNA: TGCGCCAGCAGCTTCCAGACTAGCGGGAGGGCCCCCTACGAGCAGTACTTC.

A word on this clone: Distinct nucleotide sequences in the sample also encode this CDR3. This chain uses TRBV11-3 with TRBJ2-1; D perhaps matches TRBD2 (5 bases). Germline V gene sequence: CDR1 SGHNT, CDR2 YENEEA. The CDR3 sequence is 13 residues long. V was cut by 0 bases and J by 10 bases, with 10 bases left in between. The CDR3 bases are TGTGCCAGCAGCTTAGATAGACTAAACGAGCAGTTCTTC. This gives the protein CASSLDRLNEQFF.

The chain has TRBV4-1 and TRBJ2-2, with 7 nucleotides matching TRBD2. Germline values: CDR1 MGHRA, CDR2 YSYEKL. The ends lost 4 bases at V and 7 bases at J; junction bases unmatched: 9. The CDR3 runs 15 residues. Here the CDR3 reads CASSPPRSGVGELFF. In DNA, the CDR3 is TGCGCCAGCAGCCCCCCGCGGAGCGGGGTCGGGGAGCTGTTTTTT.

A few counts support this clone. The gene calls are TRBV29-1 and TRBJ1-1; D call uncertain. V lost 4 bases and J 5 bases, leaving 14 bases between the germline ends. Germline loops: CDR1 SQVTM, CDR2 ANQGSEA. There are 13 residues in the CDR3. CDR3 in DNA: TGCAGCGTTGCACAGCACGTGCGGACTGAAGCTTTCTTT. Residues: CSVAQHVRTEAFF. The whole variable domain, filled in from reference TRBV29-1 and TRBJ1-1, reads SAVISQKPSRDICQRGTSLTIQCQVDSQVTMMFWYRQQPGQSLTLIATANQGSEATYESGFVIDKFPISRPNLTFSTLTVSNMSPEDSSIYLCSVAQHVRTEAFFGQGTRLTVV.

The CDR3 DNA reads TGTGCCAGCAGTTTATCCGGGACTAGGGTCCACAATGAGCAGTTCTTC. This translates into CASSLSGTRVHNEQFF. This chain uses TRBV6-5 with TRBJ2-1, with 8 bases matching TRBD2. V was pared by 4 bases and J by 5 bases, with 10 bases of the junction left unmatched. The CDR3 sequence is 16 residues long. CDR1 and CDR2 (germline): MNHEY, SVGAGI.

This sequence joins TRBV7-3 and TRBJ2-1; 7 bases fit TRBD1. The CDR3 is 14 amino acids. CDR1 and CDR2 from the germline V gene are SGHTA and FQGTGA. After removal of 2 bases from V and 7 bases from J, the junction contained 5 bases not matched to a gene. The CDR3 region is CASSLAPTGNEQFF. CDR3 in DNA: TGTGCCAGCAGCTTAGCTCCGACAGGGAATGAGCAGTTCTTC. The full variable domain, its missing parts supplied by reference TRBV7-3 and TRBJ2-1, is GAGVSQTPSNKVTEKGKYVELRCDPISGHTALYWYRQSLGQGPEFLIYFQGTGAADDSGLPNDRFFAVRPEGSVSTLKIQRTERGDSAVYLCASSLAPTGNEQFFGPGTRLTVL.

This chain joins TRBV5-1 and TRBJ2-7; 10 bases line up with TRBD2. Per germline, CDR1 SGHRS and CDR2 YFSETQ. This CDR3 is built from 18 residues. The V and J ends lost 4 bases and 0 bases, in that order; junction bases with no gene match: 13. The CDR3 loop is CASSPPRLAGGSSYEQYF. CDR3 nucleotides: TGCGCCAGCAGCCCCCCTCGGTTAGCGGGAGGTAGCTCCTACGAGCAGTACTTC.

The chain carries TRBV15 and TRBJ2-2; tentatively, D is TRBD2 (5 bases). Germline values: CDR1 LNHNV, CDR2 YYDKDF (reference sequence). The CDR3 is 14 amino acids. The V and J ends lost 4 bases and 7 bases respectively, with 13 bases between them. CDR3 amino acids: CATSKDSFIGELFF. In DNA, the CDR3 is TGTGCCACCAGCAAGGACTCCTTTATCGGGGAGCTGTTTTTT.

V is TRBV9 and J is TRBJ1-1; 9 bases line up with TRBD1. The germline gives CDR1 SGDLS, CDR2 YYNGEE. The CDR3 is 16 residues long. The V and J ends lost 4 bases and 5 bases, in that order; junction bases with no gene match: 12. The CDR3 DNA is TGTGCCAGCAGCCCACGACAGGGGGTCTTGGGGACTGAAGCTTTCTTT. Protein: CASSPRQGVLGTEAFF.

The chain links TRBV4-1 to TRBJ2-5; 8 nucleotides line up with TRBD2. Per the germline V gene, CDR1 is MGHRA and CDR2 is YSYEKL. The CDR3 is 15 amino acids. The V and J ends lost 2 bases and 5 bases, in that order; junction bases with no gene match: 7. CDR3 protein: CASSQTGTRGETQYF. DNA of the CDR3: TGCGCCAGCAGCCAAACCGGGACTAGGGGGGAGACCCAGTACTTC.